This T cell receptor (beta chain) was retrieved from a study of control samples from healthy donors and cancer patients. There are 14 residues in the CDR3. Trimming stripped 2 bases from V and 1 base from J, with 9 bases between. CDR1 and CDR2 (germline): SGHAT, FQNNGV. Clones were read by immunoSEQ multiplex PCR, and TCRdb kept only the in-frame ones, dropping some. The table has 120,000 or so clones, 85% to 90% seen once. The rearrangement joins TRBV11-2 to TRBJ2-7; D is unclear. Sequenced input: PBMCs. The sequence came from a woman aged 55 to 70 with lung cancer. The CDR3 coding sequence is TGTGCCAGCAGCTTAAGCCCCGCTTCCTACGAGCAGTACTTC. The encoded protein is CASSLSPASYEQYF.